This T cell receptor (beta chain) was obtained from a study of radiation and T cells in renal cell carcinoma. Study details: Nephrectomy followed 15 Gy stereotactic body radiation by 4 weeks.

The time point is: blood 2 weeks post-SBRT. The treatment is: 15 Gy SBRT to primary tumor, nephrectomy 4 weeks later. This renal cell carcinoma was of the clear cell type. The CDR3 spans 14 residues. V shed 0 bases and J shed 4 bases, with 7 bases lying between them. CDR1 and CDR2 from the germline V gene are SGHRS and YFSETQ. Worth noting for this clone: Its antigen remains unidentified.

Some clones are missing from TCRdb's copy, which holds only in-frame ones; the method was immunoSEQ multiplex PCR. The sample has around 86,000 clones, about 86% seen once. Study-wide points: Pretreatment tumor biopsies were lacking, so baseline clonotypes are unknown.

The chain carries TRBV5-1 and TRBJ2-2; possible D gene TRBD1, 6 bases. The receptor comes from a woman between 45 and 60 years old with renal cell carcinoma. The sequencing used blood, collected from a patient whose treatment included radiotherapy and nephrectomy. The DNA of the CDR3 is TGCGCCAGCAGCTTGGGGGGGCCCACCGGGGAGCTGTTTTTT. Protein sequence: CASSLGGPTGELFF.